This entry lists 10 T cell receptor beta chains sequenced from one sample in a study of CD8 T cells in Susac syndrome. The authors reverse transcribed roughly 0.5 to 1 ug RNA with random hexamers. TCRdb reanalysed the immunoSEQ multiplex PCR reads using MiXCR and keeps one entry per CDR3 protein. The sample has approximately 170,000 distinct CDR3 sequences; around 92% are singletons. What was sequenced was CD4+ T cells from PBMCs. These receptor sequences come from a human donor in good health.

The genes are TRBV18 and TRBJ1-1; 12 nucleotides agree with TRBD1. CDR1 is KGHSH and CDR2 is LQKENI in the germline V gene. The CDR3 runs to 15 residues. With V trimmed by 3 bases and J by 7 bases, 6 bases remained unmatched. In DNA, the CDR3 is TGTGCCAGCTCACCTCGGGGACAGGGGGCGCATGAAGCTTTCTTT. Encoded protein: CASSPRGQGAHEAFF.

The chain recombines TRBV9 with TRBJ1-2; D not resolved. Trimming took 9 bases from V and 8 from J, leaving 11 bases between them. Germline V lookup: CDR1 SGDLS, CDR2 YYNGEE. The CDR3 runs to 10 residues. CDR3 nucleotide sequence: TGTGCCAACCCGACGGGGGGCTACACCTTC. Its protein is CANPTGGYTF.

This clonotype was recorded once. This chain uses TRBV30 with TRBJ1-6, with TRBD1 identical over 10 bases. With V trimmed by 5 bases and J by 7 bases, 8 bases remained unmatched. The CDR3 length is 15 residues. Germline V lookup: CDR1 GTSNPN, CDR2 SVGIG (reference sequence). The CDR3 nucleotides are TGTGCCTGGCGGCACCGGGACAGGGGAAATTCACCCCTCCACTTT. Translated: CAWRHRDRGNSPLHF. The full variable domain, in which reference TRBV30 and TRBJ1-6 provide the parts outside the CDR3, is SQTIHQWPATLVQPVGSPLSLECTVEGTSNPNLYWYRQAAGRGLQLLFYSVGIGQISSEVPQNLSASRPQDRQFILSSKKLLLSDSGFYLCAWRHRDRGNSPLHFGNGTRLTVT.

J is TRBJ2-2 and V is TRBV6-5; D is unclear. Trimming took 10 bases from V and 2 from J, leaving 8 bases between them. The germline gives CDR1 MNHEY, CDR2 SVGAGI. The CDR3 totals 12 residues. The chain's CDR3 is CATYGNTGELFF. CDR3 DNA: TGTGCCACCTACGGAAACACCGGGGAGCTGTTTTTT.

V is TRBV2 and J is TRBJ1-2, with 7 bases fitting TRBD1. V was pared by 6 bases and J by 0 bases, with 10 bases of the junction left unmatched. This CDR3 has 16 amino acids. Germline V gene sequence: CDR1 SNHLY, CDR2 FYNNEI. This chain's CDR3 is CASRRASGTANYGYTF. The CDR3 DNA follows: TGTGCCAGCAGACGCGCTTCCGGGACAGCTAACTATGGCTACACCTTC. Full variable domain (missing parts from reference TRBV2 and TRBJ1-2): EPEVTQTPSHQVTQMGQEVILRCVPISNHLYFYWYRQILGQKVEFLVSFYNNEISEKSEIFDDQFSVERPDGSNFTLKIRSTKLEDSAMYFCASRRASGTANYGYTFGSGTRLTVV.

V is TRBV27 and J is TRBJ1-2, with D hard to call. Germline loops: CDR1 MNHEY, CDR2 SMNVEV (reference sequence). V lost 0 bases to trimming and J lost 4 bases, with 9 bases between them. CDR3 length equals 14 residues. Here the CDR3 DNA reads TGTGCCAGCAGTTTATCCCCACAACCCTATGGCTACACCTTC. This codes for CASSLSPQPYGYTF.

The V call is TRBV18, the J call TRBJ1-1; weak D call: TRBD1 (5 bases). The CDR3 spans 15 residues. With 3 bases removed from V and 6 bases from J, the gap between germline ends came to 17 bases. Germline V gives CDR1 KGHSH, CDR2 LQKENI. This CDR3 reads CASSPLPEGASEAFF. The CDR3 DNA is TGTGCCAGCTCACCGCTGCCGGAAGGGGCGTCTGAAGCTTTCTTT.

The chain combines TRBV5-4 with TRBJ2-1; D is unresolved. Per the germline V gene, CDR1 is SGHNT and CDR2 is YYREEE (reference sequence). V lost 5 bases and J lost 4, with 10 bases in between. The CDR3 has 13 residues. The CDR3 loop reads CASRSRRYNEQFF. CDR3 DNA: TGTGCCAGCAGGTCGCGCCGTTACAATGAGCAGTTCTTC.

V and J are TRBV20-1 and TRBJ2-7; possibly TRBD1 or TRBD2 for D (5 bases each). CDR3 size: 14 residues. Germline loops: CDR1 DFQATT, CDR2 SNEGSKA (reference sequence). Trimming took off 2 bases at V and 6 bases at J, with 17 bases between the two ends. CDR3 region: CSARPGTPSPEQYF. The CDR3 bases are TGCAGTGCTAGACCCGGGACCCCCAGCCCCGAGCAGTACTTC.

This clonotype was observed once. The genes are TRBV28 and TRBJ1-1, with 8 bases matching TRBD1. Looked up from germline, CDR1 is MDHEN and CDR2 is SYDVKM. This CDR3 spans 14 amino acids. The V gene end was trimmed by 4 bases and the J gene end by 12 bases; junction bases not matched to a gene: 13. The CDR3 DNA follows: TGTGCCAGCAGTTCCTTCGGACAGGGCCTGTTAACTTTCTTT. Protein sequence: CASSSFGQGLLTFF.